A single sample is the source of the 16 T cell receptor beta chains below, sequenced in a study of blood T cell repertoires in COVID-19. TCRdb's table, derived via immunoSEQ multiplex PCR, lists solely in-frame clones and lacks some. Altogether some 110,000 clones are present, about four fifths being singletons, with the ten largest covering 16%. Sequencing input: peripheral blood. These receptors originate from a man in his 60s with active or convalescent COVID-19.

The gene calls are TRBV3-1 (or the pseudogene TRBV3-2) and TRBJ2-3; tentatively, D is TRBD1 (6 bases). CDR1 is LGHDT, CDR2 YNNKEL, per germline (reference sequence). The CDR3 totals 14 residues. V lost 8 bases and J 2 bases, leaving 14 bases between the germline ends. CDR3 amino acids: CASFDRRYTDTQYF. As DNA, the CDR3 is TGTGCCAGCTTCGACAGGCGATACACAGATACGCAGTATTTT.

This clone was picked up a small number of times. The chain employs TRBV30 and TRBJ2-7, with D hard to call. CDR3 size: 11 residues. V was trimmed by 3 bases and J by 3 bases, leaving 6 bases between them. Germline assignment: CDR1 GTSNPN and CDR2 SVGIG (reference sequence). The CDR3: CAWSFGYEQYF. The CDR3 DNA follows: TGTGCCTGGAGCTTCGGCTACGAGCAGTACTTC.

The rearrangement uses TRBV19 and TRBJ2-1; 12 bases agree with TRBD2. Germline values: CDR1 LNHDA, CDR2 SQIVND (reference sequence). The trim removed 3 bases at V and 1 base at J, leaving 7 bases unmatched. This CDR3 has 18 amino acids. CDR3 DNA: TGTGCCAGTAGTATTACTAGCGGGAGGATGAGGTCCTACAATGAGCAGTTCTTC. Translation gives CASSITSGRMRSYNEQFF.

This clone was seen a single time. The V and J genes are TRBV18 and TRBJ1-2; TRBD1 matches 8 bases. J lost 3 bases, V lost 8 bases, and 5 bases had no gene match. The length of the CDR3 is 13 residues. Germline V lookup: CDR1 KGHSH, CDR2 LQKENI. CDR3 loop: CASADRDDYGYTF. Here the CDR3 DNA reads TGTGCCAGCGCGGACAGGGATGACTATGGCTACACCTTC. The full variable domain, with the rest looked up from reference TRBV18 and TRBJ1-2, is NAGVMQNPRHLVRRRGQEARLRCSPMKGHSHVYWYRQLPEEGLKFMVYLQKENIIDESGMPKERFSAEFPKEGPSILRIQQVVRGDSAAYFCASADRDDYGYTFGSGTRLTVV.

V gene TRBV4-2 combines with J gene TRBJ2-1; 10 bases are shared with TRBD2. The germline CDR1 and CDR2 sequences are LGHNA and YNFKEQ. After removal of 4 bases from V and 7 bases from J, the junction contained 7 bases not matched to a gene. The CDR3 is 15 amino acids. In DNA form, the CDR3 reads TGTGCCAGCAGCCTTGCGCTAGCGGGAGAAAATGAGCAGTTCTTC. This codes for CASSLALAGENEQFF.

The J gene is TRBJ2-2, the V gene TRBV6-2 or TRBV6-3; 8 bases are a match to TRBD2. Germline V gene sequence: CDR1 MNHEY, CDR2 SVGEGT. With V trimmed by 4 bases and J by 5 bases, 6 bases remained unmatched. The CDR3 has 15 amino acids. The CDR3, as DNA: TGTGCCAGCAGTTTAGGACTAGCAGGGACCGGGGAGCTGTTTTTT. Translation gives CASSLGLAGTGELFF.

The CDR3 reads CASSYRDRGYGYTF. CDR3 nucleotides: TGTGCCAGCAGTTACCGGGACAGAGGATATGGCTACACCTTC. The chain couples TRBV27 to TRBJ1-2; 7 bases line up with TRBD1. This CDR3 contains 14 residues. The germline gives CDR1 MNHEY, CDR2 SMNVEV (reference sequence). V shed 4 bases, J shed 5 bases, and the junction held 7 bases outside the gene matches.

This chain connects TRBV7-2 to TRBJ2-3; TRBD2 matches 8 bases. V was pared by 5 bases and J by 5 bases, with 6 bases of the junction left unmatched. CDR1 and CDR2 (germline): SGHTA, FQGNSA. The CDR3 is 14 residues long. The CDR3 sequence: CASSPGLAGDTQYF. In DNA, the CDR3 is TGTGCCAGCAGCCCCGGACTAGCTGGAGATACGCAGTATTTT.

This chain links TRBV21-1 with TRBJ2-7; the listed D gene, TRBD2, was not tested against the DNA. TRBV21-1 represents a pseudogene. The CDR3 has 18 residues. CDR3 sequence: CASSKVTSGGPPLYEQYF. The DNA for the CDR3 is TGTGCCAGCAGCAAAGTTACTAGCGGGGGCCCCCCCCTCTACGAGCAGTACTTC.

This clone was recorded only once. The chain employs TRBV5-1 and TRBJ2-5; 7 nucleotides match TRBD1. The CDR3 spans 15 residues. The germline CDR1 and CDR2 sequences are SGHRS and YFSETQ. Trimming cost V 10 bases and J 5 bases; bases outside gene matches: 17. The CDR3 region is CAAGPDFGTAETQYF. The CDR3 bases are TGCGCCGCCGGTCCAGATTTCGGGACAGCGGAGACCCAGTACTTC. Complete variable domain (other parts from reference TRBV5-1 and TRBJ2-5): KAGVTQTPRYLIKTRGQQVTLSCSPISGHRSVSWYQQTPGQGLQFLFEYFSETQRNKGNFPGRFSGRQFSNSRSEMNVSTLELGDSALYLCAAGPDFGTAETQYFGPGTRLLVL.

The chain has TRBV7-8 and TRBJ2-1; D is ambiguous. Looked up from germline, CDR1 is SGHVS and CDR2 is FQNEAQ. V lost 5 bases and J 6 bases, leaving 8 bases between the germline ends. This CDR3 contains 12 residues. CDR3: CASSRLLNEQFF. The CDR3, as DNA: TGTGCCAGCAGCCGACTCCTCAATGAGCAGTTCTTC.

The V gene is TRBV4-3, the J gene TRBJ1-3; 10 bases line up with TRBD1. There are 18 residues in the CDR3. V trimming: 0 bases; J trimming: 0 bases; junction bases outside the gene matches: 5. The germline V gene encodes CDR1 LGHNA and CDR2 YSLEER. The CDR3 nucleotides are TGCGCCAGCAGCCAAGAGACAGGGGGCAGGAGCTCTGGAAACACCATATATTTT. Translating it yields CASSQETGGRSSGNTIYF.

This rearrangement joins TRBV5-1 to TRBJ2-5, with D possibly being TRBD2 (5 bases). Trimming removed 4 bases at V and 5 bases at J, with 12 bases between. The CDR3 runs to 13 residues. Germline V gene data show CDR1 as SGHRS and CDR2 as YFSETQ. The chain's CDR3 is CASSLARGETQYF. CDR3 nucleotides: TGCGCCAGCAGCCTTGCAAGAGGGGAGACCCAGTACTTC.

In its sample, this clone was seen a few times. This chain connects TRBV29-1 to TRBJ2-7, with TRBD1 matching over 7 bases. The CDR3 contains 14 residues. The trim removed 2 bases at V and 0 bases at J, leaving 4 bases unmatched. From germline, CDR1 is SQVTM and CDR2 ANQGSEA. DNA for the CDR3: TGCAGCGTTGAAACGCGACAGGGCTCCTACGAGCAGTACTTC. Its protein product is CSVETRQGSYEQYF.

The chain is built from TRBV19 and TRBJ2-7, with D possibly TRBD1 on 5 matching bases. The V gene's germline CDR1 is LNHDA and CDR2 SQIVND (reference sequence). V was shortened by 0 bases and J by 7 bases, with 16 bases between the two germline ends. The CDR3 is 15 amino acids. The chain's CDR3 is CASSIDRTPLREQYF. DNA of the CDR3: TGTGCCAGTAGTATAGACCGGACACCCTTGAGGGAGCAGTACTTC.

This chain links TRBV7-2 with TRBJ2-1; 11 bases fit TRBD2. The length of the CDR3 is 17 residues. Germline V gives CDR1 SGHTA, CDR2 FQGNSA. V lost 4 bases and J lost 0; bases outside the gene matches: 5. For the CDR3, the DNA is TGTGCCAGCAGCTCCGGACTAGCGGGTAACTCCTACAATGAGCAGTTCTTC. It codes for CASSSGLAGNSYNEQFF.